The 3 T cell receptor beta chains reported below all come from one sample, sequenced in a study of blood T cell repertoires in COVID-19. Clones were read by immunoSEQ multiplex PCR, and TCRdb kept only the in-frame ones, dropping some. The table lists roughly 220,000 clones, about four fifths of them singletons. Sequencing was done on a sample of PBMCs or T cells enriched from blood (not recorded which). Receptors originate from a woman aged 40 to 50 with acute COVID-19.

The V gene is TRBV28, the J gene TRBJ2-7; 7 bases are shared with TRBD1. The CDR3 is made up of 12 amino acids. J lost 6 bases, V lost 5 bases, and 4 bases had no gene match. Germline V CDR1 and CDR2: MDHEN, SYDVKM. Here the CDR3 reads CASSQQGSEQYF. The CDR3 nucleotides read TGTGCCAGCAGTCAACAGGGGAGCGAGCAGTACTTC.

The rearrangement joins TRBV7-2 to TRBJ2-5; possibly TRBD1 for D (5 bases). CDR1 and CDR2 (germline): SGHTA, FQGNSA. The V and J ends lost 5 bases and 4 bases respectively, with 11 bases between them. The CDR3 has 13 amino acids. The CDR3 loop is CASSRDSTETQYF. The CDR3, as DNA: TGTGCCAGCAGCCGTGACAGCACAGAGACCCAGTACTTC.

The V gene is TRBV11-2, the J gene TRBJ2-2, with TRBD2 identical over 11 bases. Unmatched junction bases numbered 6, after V lost 2 bases and J lost 1 base. CDR1 SGHAT and CDR2 FQNNGV come from the germline V gene. CDR3 size: 18 residues. Here the CDR3 DNA reads TGTGCCAGCAGCTTAAGCGCGCTAGCGGGGGGGAACACCGGGGAGCTGTTTTTT. Residues: CASSLSALAGGNTGELFF.